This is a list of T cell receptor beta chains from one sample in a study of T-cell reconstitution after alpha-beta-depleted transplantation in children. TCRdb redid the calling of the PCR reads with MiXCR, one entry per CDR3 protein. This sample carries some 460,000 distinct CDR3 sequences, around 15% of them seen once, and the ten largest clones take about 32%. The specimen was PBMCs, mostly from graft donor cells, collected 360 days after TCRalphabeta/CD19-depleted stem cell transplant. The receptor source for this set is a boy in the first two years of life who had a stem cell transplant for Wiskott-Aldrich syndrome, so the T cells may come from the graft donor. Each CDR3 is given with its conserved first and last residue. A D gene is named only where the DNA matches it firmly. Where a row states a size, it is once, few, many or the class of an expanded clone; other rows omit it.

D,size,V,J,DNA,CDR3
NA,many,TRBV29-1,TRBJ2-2,TGCAGCTTCCCCAGGGGCGGGGAGCTGTTTTTT,CSFPRGGELFF
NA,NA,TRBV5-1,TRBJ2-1,TGCGCCAGCAGCTTGTCGCTCTCCTACAATGAGCAGTTCTTC,CASSLSLSYNEQFF
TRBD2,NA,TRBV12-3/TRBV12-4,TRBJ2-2,TGTGCCAGCAGTCCGACTAGCGGGAGGTCCAGGGCCGGGGAGCTGTTTTTT,CASSPTSGRSRAGELFF
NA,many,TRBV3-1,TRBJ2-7,TGTGCCAGCAGCCAAGATCCAGCCGGGACCTACGAGCAGTACTTC,CASSQDPAGTYEQYF
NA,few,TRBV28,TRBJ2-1,TGTGCCAGCAGTTCGTGGGAGGTGGCTGACTACAATGAGCAGTTCTTC,CASSSWEVADYNEQFF
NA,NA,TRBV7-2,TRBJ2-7,TGTGCCAGCAGCTTAATGTCCTACGAGCAGTACTTC,CASSLMSYEQYF
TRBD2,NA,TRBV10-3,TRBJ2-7,TGTGCCATCAGTGATAGAGCGGGAACCTACGAGCAGTACTTC,CAISDRAGTYEQYF
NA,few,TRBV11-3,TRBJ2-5,TGTGCCAGCAGCTTAGGACAAACTAGCAAAGAGACCCAGTACTTC,CASSLGQTSKETQYF
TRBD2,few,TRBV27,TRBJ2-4,TGTGCCAGCAGTTCGCGGGAGTCGGCCAAAAACATTCAGTACTTC,CASSSRESAKNIQYF
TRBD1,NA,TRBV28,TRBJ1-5,TGTGCCAGCAGTTTTGCAGGGGGCTGGAATCAGCCCCAGCATTTT,CASSFAGGWNQPQHF
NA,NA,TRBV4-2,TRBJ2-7,TGTGCCAGCAGCCAAGATCGGCACTACGAGCAGTACTTC,CASSQDRHYEQYF
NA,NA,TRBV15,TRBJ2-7,TGTGCCACCAGCAGTAGAACAGTTCCGGGATACGAGCAGTACTTC,CATSSRTVPGYEQYF
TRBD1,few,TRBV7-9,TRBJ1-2,TGTGCGACAGGGGGATTGATCCTAAACTATGGCTACACCTTC,CATGGLILNYGYTF
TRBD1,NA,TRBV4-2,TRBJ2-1,TGTGCCAGCAGCCCCATTCAAACCCGGGACAGGGTACCGTATGAGCAGTTCTTC,CASSPIQTRDRVPYEQFF
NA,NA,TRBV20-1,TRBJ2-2,TGCAGTGCTAGTGACGGGGCGAACACCGGGGAGCTGTTTTTT,CSASDGANTGELFF
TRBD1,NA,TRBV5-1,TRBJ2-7,TGCGCCAGCAGCGCCCGGGACAGGACAGATGAGCAGTACTTC,CASSARDRTDEQYF
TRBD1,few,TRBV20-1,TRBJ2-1,TGCAGTGCTAACAGGGGGTCCTCCTACAATGAGCAGTTCTTC,CSANRGSSYNEQFF
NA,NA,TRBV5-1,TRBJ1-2,TGCGCCAGCAGCAGGACCTTTAAGGCGGTGGGTTTTTATGGCTACACCTTC,CASSRTFKAVGFYGYTF
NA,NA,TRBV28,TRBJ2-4,TGTGCCAGCAGTTTACCGACGGGGTCCAAAAGCATTCAGTACTTC,CASSLPTGSKSIQYF
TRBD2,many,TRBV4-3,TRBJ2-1,TGCGCCAGCAGCCAAGAGATAGCGGGAGGGCGGTACAATGAGCAGTTCTTC,CASSQEIAGGRYNEQFF
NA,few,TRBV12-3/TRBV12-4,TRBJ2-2,TGTGCCAGCAGTCCGAGGGGCAGTCGGGGAACCGGGGAGCTGTTTTTT,CASSPRGSRGTGELFF
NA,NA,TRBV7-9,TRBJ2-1,TGTGCCAGCAGCTTAGAAGGAGAAGAGTTCTTC,CASSLEGEEFF
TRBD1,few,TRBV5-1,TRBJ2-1,TGCGCCAGCAGCTTGGCAGGGGGTTTCTACAATGAGCAGTTCTTC,CASSLAGGFYNEQFF
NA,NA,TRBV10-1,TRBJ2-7,TGCGCCAGCAGTGAGGAAGGAACAGGGAGCTCCTACGAGCAGTACTTC,CASSEEGTGSSYEQYF
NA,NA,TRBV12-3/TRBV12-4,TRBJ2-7,TGTGCCAGCAGAGGACAGACAGGCGAGCAGTACTTC,CASRGQTGEQYF
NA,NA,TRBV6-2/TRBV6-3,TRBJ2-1,TGTGCCAGCAGTGTGACTTGGGGCCTTGGGTCCGATGAGCAGTTCTTC,CASSVTWGLGSDEQFF
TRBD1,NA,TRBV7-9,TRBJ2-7,TGTGCCAGCAGCTCCACAGGGGGCCGGGAGCAGTACTTC,CASSSTGGREQYF
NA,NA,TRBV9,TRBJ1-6,TGTGCCAGCAGCGTAGAGGGTGGTAATTCACCCCTCCACTTT,CASSVEGGNSPLHF